Below, 32 T cell receptor beta chains from the same sample are listed, as sequenced in a study of T-cell memory formation after mild COVID-19. TCRdb analysed the 5' RACE reads with MiXCR anew, one entry per CDR3 protein. The sample contains around 200,000 distinct CDR3 sequences, roughly 27% of which appear only once. The specimen was PBMCs or a T cell subset sorted from them (not recorded which). The receptors derive from an adult woman who had mild COVID-19 (a few samples of this study predate the infection). Cell type and time point are not known.

The chain links TRBV12-3 or TRBV12-4 to TRBJ1-1; perhaps TRBD1 as D (5 bases). The CDR3 covers 15 residues. The ends were cut back, 3 bases at V and 1 base at J, with 12 bases in the middle. The CDR3 coding sequence is TGTGCCAGCAGTTTTGGTATAGGGGCGAACACTGAAGCTTTCTTT. Amino acids: CASSFGIGANTEAFF.

The chain carries TRBV5-1 and TRBJ1-2; D is undetermined. V lost 0 bases, J lost 0 bases, and 6 bases lay in between. This CDR3 has 14 amino acids. CDR1 is SGHRS and CDR2 is YFSETQ in the germline V gene. CDR3 in DNA: TGCGCCAGCAGCTTGGGGACCCCTAACTATGGCTACACCTTC. Translated, it gives CASSLGTPNYGYTF.

The genes are TRBV9 and TRBJ2-5, with 11 bases aligning to TRBD2. The CDR3 runs 15 residues. Germline CDR1 SGDLS, CDR2 YYNGEE. V lost 0 bases, J lost 7 bases, and 5 bases stayed unmatched. CDR3 nucleotide sequence: TGTGCCAGCAGCGTAGGCCTAGCGGGAGGCCTGACCCAGTACTTC. It translates to CASSVGLAGGLTQYF.

This clonotype was seen a handful of times. This chain joins TRBV27 and TRBJ1-5; D ambiguous. There are 17 residues in the CDR3. Trimming cost V 2 bases and J 0 bases, with 14 bases left between them. Germline V lookup: CDR1 MNHEY, CDR2 SMNVEV (reference sequence). CDR3 sequence (DNA): TGTGCCAGCAGTTTAGCGTATACACCGTATAGCAATCAGCCCCAGCATTTT. It codes for CASSLAYTPYSNQPQHF.

This clonotype was recorded a few times. The chain combines TRBV4-1 with TRBJ1-1; TRBD1 might be the D (6 bases). V lost 3 bases and J 0 bases, leaving 20 bases between the germline ends. This CDR3 contains 18 residues. The germline V gene has CDR1 MGHRA and CDR2 YSYEKL. In DNA, the CDR3 is TGCGCCAGCAGCCAGATGGACAGTCCTGGAGACTTGAACACTGAAGCTTTCTTT. It translates to CASSQMDSPGDLNTEAFF.

The rearrangement uses TRBV28 and TRBJ2-6; D remains unclear. Trimming took 7 bases from V and 1 from J, leaving 20 bases between them. This CDR3 comprises 18 residues. CDR1 MDHEN and CDR2 SYDVKM come from the germline V gene. CDR3 residues: CASTFRSGRGSGANVLTF. The CDR3 DNA reads as TGTGCCAGCACTTTTAGGTCAGGACGAGGTTCTGGGGCCAACGTCCTGACTTTC.

The chain joins TRBV23-1 to TRBJ2-7, with D possibly being TRBD1 (6 bases). TRBV23-1 is given ORF status, its function remaining uncertain. This CDR3 region has 12 residues. The ends were cut back, 5 bases at V and 6 bases at J, with 11 bases in the middle. The DNA for the CDR3 is TGCGCCAGCAGTTTCACAGGGCTCGAGCAGTACTTC. The encoded protein is CASSFTGLEQYF.

The rearrangement uses TRBV19 and TRBJ2-1; no definite D call. The CDR3 consists of 12 residues. Trimming took off 7 bases at V and 5 bases at J, with 9 bases between the two ends. Germline V lookup: CDR1 LNHDA, CDR2 SQIVND (reference sequence). This chain's CDR3 is CASNSRNNEQFF. The CDR3 region has the DNA TGTGCCAGTAATAGCCGCAACAATGAGCAGTTCTTC.

This chain connects TRBV7-2 to TRBJ1-5, with D maybe TRBD1 (5 bases). V was pared by 5 bases and J by 6 bases, with 11 bases between. Germline CDR1 and CDR2: SGHTA and FQGNSA. This CDR3 is built from 13 residues. In DNA, the CDR3 is TGTGCCAGCAGCCTCGTGGGGGGTCAGCCCCAGCATTTT. The encoded protein is CASSLVGGQPQHF.

This clonotype has only a few counts. The V gene is TRBV4-1, the J gene TRBJ2-7, with 7 positions matching TRBD2. The CDR3 loop spans 15 amino acids. Germline V gene data show CDR1 as MGHRA and CDR2 as YSYEKL. The J segment lost 0 bases and the V segment lost 1 base, leaving 3 bases of the junction unmatched. CDR3 in DNA: TGCGCCAGCAGCCAAGGGGAGGGACTCTCCTACGAGCAGTACTTC. Translation: CASSQGEGLSYEQYF.

This chain uses TRBV3-1 with TRBJ2-4; no reliable D call. The CDR3 runs to 15 residues. The germline gives CDR1 LGHDT, CDR2 YNNKEL (reference sequence). Trimming took off 0 bases at V and 5 bases at J, with 11 bases between the two ends. The CDR3 bases are TGTGCCAGCAGCCAAGATACAGCCTGGGAAAACATTCAGTACTTC. This sequence encodes CASSQDTAWENIQYF.

This clonotype occurred a few times. This sequence joins TRBV9 and TRBJ2-6; the D call may be TRBD1 or TRBD2 (5 bases each). The CDR3 runs to 16 residues. Per germline, CDR1 SGDLS and CDR2 YYNGEE. Trimming took off 4 bases at V and 2 bases at J, with 13 bases between the two ends. CDR3: CASSPRVGAGANVLTF. Here the CDR3 DNA reads TGTGCCAGCAGCCCACGCGTGGGGGCTGGGGCCAACGTCCTGACTTTC.

This clonotype was counted only a few times. Relative to the germline gene, one junction end is altered; a read error may explain this. The J gene is TRBJ2-5, the V gene TRBV5-1, with 8 nucleotides matching TRBD1. Germline CDR1 and CDR2: SGHRS and YFSETQ. This CDR3 contains 14 residues. The CDR3 protein is CASSLDSSGTGQFF. In nucleotides, the CDR3 is TGCGCCAGCAGCTTGGATAGTTCCGGGACAGGCCAATTCTTC.

The chain has TRBV5-1 and TRBJ2-3; no definite D call. The V and J ends lost 4 bases and 4 bases respectively, with 7 bases between them. CDR3 size: 12 residues. Germline CDR1 reads SGHRS; CDR2 reads YFSETQ. The CDR3 region is CASSPPADTQYF. For the CDR3, the DNA is TGCGCCAGCAGCCCCCCCGCAGATACGCAGTATTTT.

This chain links TRBV24-1 with TRBJ2-2, with D perhaps TRBD2 (8 bases). The CDR3 covers 19 residues. V lost 6 bases, J lost 4 bases, and 26 bases lay in between. Germline-derived CDR1 and CDR2 are KGHDR and SFDVKD. The CDR3: CATSPFTGQLTSGTGELFF. The CDR3 DNA follows: TGTGCCACCAGTCCATTTACGGGACAGCTAACTAGCGGCACCGGGGAGCTGTTTTTT.

The chain carries TRBV29-1 and TRBJ1-4; 10 bases align to TRBD1. This CDR3 contains 17 residues. The V gene end was trimmed by 4 bases and the J gene end by 7 bases; junction bases not matched to a gene: 15. Germline CDR1 and CDR2: SQVTM and ANQGSEA. The CDR3 DNA reads as TGCAGCGTTGCCGGGACAGGGGCTTTGAGTCTAGGTGAAAAACTGTTTTTT. Translated, it gives CSVAGTGALSLGEKLFF. Complete variable domain (other parts from reference TRBV29-1 and TRBJ1-4): SAVISQKPSRDICQRGTSLTIQCQVDSQVTMMFWYRQQPGQSLTLIATANQGSEATYESGFVIDKFPISRPNLTFSTLTVSNMSPEDSSIYLCSVAGTGALSLGEKLFFGSGTQLSVL.

The rearrangement joins TRBV11-2 to TRBJ1-1; D call uncertain. V was cut by 5 bases and J by 5 bases, with 12 bases left in between. The CDR3 has 13 residues. Per the germline V gene, CDR1 is SGHAT and CDR2 is FQNNGV. The CDR3 loop reads CASSRPGWTEAFF. The CDR3 nucleotides are TGTGCCAGCAGCCGACCGGGGTGGACTGAAGCTTTCTTT.

This sequence joins TRBV19 and TRBJ1-1; 8 positions match TRBD1. The germline CDR1 and CDR2 sequences are LNHDA and SQIVND (reference sequence). Trimming cost V 5 bases and J 4 bases; bases outside gene matches: 9. CDR3 length equals 15 residues. The CDR3, as DNA: TGTGCCAGTAGTCCAACCACCGGGACAGGCACTGAAGCTTTCTTT. Translation gives CASSPTTGTGTEAFF.

In its sample, this clonotype was seen a few times. CDR3: CASSYYQGGTGELFF. CDR3 sequence (DNA): TGTGCCAGCAGTTATTACCAGGGAGGCACCGGGGAGCTGTTTTTT. This rearrangement joins TRBV6-2 or TRBV6-3 to TRBJ2-2; D is perhaps TRBD2 (6 bases). The CDR3 is made up of 15 amino acids. Germline-derived CDR1 and CDR2 are MNHEY and SVGEGT. V lost 3 bases and J lost 4, with 12 bases in between.

This clonotype was counted a few times. This chain joins TRBV6-1 and TRBJ1-6; the D gene is possibly TRBD1 (5 bases). This CDR3 comprises 14 residues. Germline-derived CDR1 and CDR2 are MNHNS and SASEGT. V was trimmed by 7 bases and J by 8 bases, leaving 15 bases between them. CDR3 sequence reads: CASTEWGFDSPLHF. In DNA form, the CDR3 reads TGTGCCAGCACCGAATGGGGGTTTGATTCACCCCTCCACTTT.

This chain uses TRBV20-1 with TRBJ2-3, with unresolved D. V was cut by 3 bases and J by 4 bases, with 5 bases left in between. The CDR3 covers 11 residues. CDR1 DFQATT and CDR2 SNEGSKA come from the germline V gene (reference sequence). The CDR3 DNA sequence: TGCAGTGCTAGGTTTCCAGATACGCAGTATTTT. Residues: CSARFPDTQYF.

V is TRBV24-1 and J is TRBJ2-1; TRBD1 matches 9 bases. This CDR3 has 16 residues. Germline V gives CDR1 KGHDR, CDR2 SFDVKD. Losses at the gene ends were 4 bases for V and 4 bases for J; bases not matched to a gene: 7. The CDR3 sequence is CATSDPGTGTYNEQFF. The CDR3 nucleotides read TGTGCCACCAGTGACCCCGGGACAGGGACTTACAATGAGCAGTTCTTC.

This clonotype was seen a handful of times. This chain links TRBV7-2 with TRBJ2-6; D is ambiguous. Germline V CDR1 and CDR2: SGHTA, FQGNSA. Trimming took 1 base from V and 0 from J, leaving 16 bases between them. The CDR3 extends over 19 amino acids. CDR3 nucleotides: TGTGCCAGCAGCTTAGGGCGCCAAGGCTTAGCCTCTGGGGCCAACGTCCTGACTTTC. Translation gives CASSLGRQGLASGANVLTF.

This clonotype was found a few times. The chain couples TRBV20-1 to TRBJ2-3, with no clear D. V lost 0 bases and J 5 bases, leaving 3 bases between the germline ends. Germline CDR1 DFQATT, CDR2 SNEGSKA (reference sequence). The CDR3 is made up of 11 amino acids. CDR3 protein: CSARDVDTQYF. The CDR3 DNA reads as TGCAGTGCTAGAGACGTAGATACGCAGTATTTT.

J is TRBJ2-3 and V is TRBV7-9, with 12 bases identical to TRBD1. V lost 4 bases, J lost 4 bases, and 9 bases stayed unmatched. There are 17 residues in the CDR3. From germline, CDR1 is SEHNR and CDR2 FQNEAQ (reference sequence). The CDR3 sequence: CASSYKRDRGQADTQYF. DNA for the CDR3: TGTGCCAGCAGCTATAAGAGGGACAGGGGGCAAGCAGATACGCAGTATTTT.

This sequence joins TRBV7-2 and TRBJ2-1, with 10 bases lining up with TRBD2. The CDR3 covers 15 residues. V dropped 5 bases and J dropped 6; count of bases not matched to a gene: 7. Germline assignment: CDR1 SGHTA and CDR2 FQGNSA. The CDR3, as DNA: TGTGCCAGCAGCGCAGTAGCGGGGGGAAGCAATGAGCAGTTCTTC. Residues: CASSAVAGGSNEQFF.

Only a few counts were recorded for this clonotype. This chain links TRBV5-1 with TRBJ2-7; 10 bases agree with TRBD2. The CDR3 loop spans 15 amino acids. The V gene's germline CDR1 is SGHRS and CDR2 YFSETQ. The V and J ends lost 1 base and 6 bases, in that order; junction bases with no gene match: 7. The CDR3 DNA is TGCGCCAGCAGCTTGTGGCGGGCTAGCGGGAGCGAGCAGTACTTC. It yields the protein CASSLWRASGSEQYF. The whole variable domain, filled in from reference TRBV5-1 and TRBJ2-7, reads KAGVTQTPRYLIKTRGQQVTLSCSPISGHRSVSWYQQTPGQGLQFLFEYFSETQRNKGNFPGRFSGRQFSNSRSEMNVSTLELGDSALYLCASSLWRASGSEQYFGPGTRLTVT.

The table lists this clonotype with a few counts. CDR3 coding DNA: TGTGCCACCAGCACGGGGGTAGAAGATACGCAGTATTTT. This codes for CATSTGVEDTQYF. This chain joins TRBV15 and TRBJ2-3; the D gene is possibly TRBD2 (6 bases). Germline assignment: CDR1 LNHNV and CDR2 YYDKDF (reference sequence). Trimming removed 4 bases at V and 5 bases at J, with 10 bases between. CDR3 length: 13 amino acids.

This clonotype turned up a few times. The chain is built from TRBV5-3 and TRBJ2-2, with TRBD2 matching 8 bases. Being an ORF, TRBV5-3 has a function that is uncertain. The junction had 10 bases not matched to a gene; V was cut back by 4 bases and J by 2 bases. The length of the CDR3 is 17 residues. The CDR3 here is CARSPGAGDTNTGELFF. The DNA for the CDR3 is TGTGCCAGAAGCCCTGGAGCGGGGGATACCAACACCGGGGAGCTGTTTTTT.

The rearrangement joins TRBV6-2 or TRBV6-3 to TRBJ1-5, with D tentatively TRBD1 (5 bases). CDR1 MNHEY and CDR2 SVGEGT come from the germline V gene. The CDR3 loop spans 15 amino acids. Between the trimmed V and J ends, which lost 5 bases and 0 bases, there was a span of 11 bases. CDR3 protein: CASSQDRYSNQPQHF. CDR3 coding DNA: TGTGCCAGCAGTCAAGACAGATATAGCAATCAGCCCCAGCATTTT.

This clonotype showed up just a few times. J is TRBJ2-1 and V is TRBV6-5; 9 nucleotides agree with TRBD2. Germline CDR1 MNHEY, CDR2 SVGAGI. J was trimmed by 5 bases and V by 6 bases; bases with no gene match: 8. This CDR3 comprises 15 residues. The CDR3 loop reads CASRMLAGTDNEQFF. CDR3 DNA: TGTGCCAGCAGGATGCTAGCGGGGACAGACAATGAGCAGTTCTTC.

V gene TRBV9 combines with J gene TRBJ1-6; weak D call: TRBD1 (6 bases). Trimming left V 0 bases short and J 2 bases short, with 21 bases between. The germline CDR1 and CDR2 sequences are SGDLS and YYNGEE. This CDR3 has 20 amino acids. CDR3 sequence reads: CASSVGGRGPSSAYNSPLHF. The CDR3 DNA reads TGTGCCAGCAGCGTAGGTGGCAGGGGTCCCAGTTCGGCCTATAATTCACCCCTCCACTTT.